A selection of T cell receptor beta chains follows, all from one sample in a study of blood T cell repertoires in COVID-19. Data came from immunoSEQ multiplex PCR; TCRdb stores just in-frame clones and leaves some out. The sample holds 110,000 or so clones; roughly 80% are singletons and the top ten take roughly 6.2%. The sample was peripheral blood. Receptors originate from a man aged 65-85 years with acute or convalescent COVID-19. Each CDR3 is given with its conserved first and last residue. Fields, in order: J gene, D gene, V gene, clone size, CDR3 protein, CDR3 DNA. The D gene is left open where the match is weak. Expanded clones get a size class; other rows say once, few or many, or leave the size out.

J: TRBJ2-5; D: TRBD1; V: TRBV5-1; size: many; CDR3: CASSDRGETQYF; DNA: TGCGCCAGCAGCGACAGGGGGGAGACCCAGTACTTC
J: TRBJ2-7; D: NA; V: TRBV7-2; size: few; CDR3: CASSLGSGPYEQYF; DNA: TGTGCCAGCAGCTTAGGGTCGGGTCCTTACGAGCAGTACTTC
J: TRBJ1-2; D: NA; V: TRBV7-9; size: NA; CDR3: CASSLGQTNYGYTF; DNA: TGTGCCAGCAGCTTAGGTCAAACTAACTATGGCTACACCTTC
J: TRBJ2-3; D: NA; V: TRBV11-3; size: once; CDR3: CASSLAPSSTDTQYF; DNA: TGTGCCAGCAGCTTAGCCCCCTCTAGCACAGATACGCAGTATTTT
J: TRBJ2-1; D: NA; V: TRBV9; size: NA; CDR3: CASSVRGSGNNEQFF; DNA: TGTGCCAGCAGCGTAAGGGGGTCAGGGAACAATGAGCAGTTCTTC
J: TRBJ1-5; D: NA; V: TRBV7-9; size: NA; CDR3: CASSSGEQPQHF; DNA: TGTGCCAGCAGTTCCGGAGAGCAGCCCCAGCATTTT
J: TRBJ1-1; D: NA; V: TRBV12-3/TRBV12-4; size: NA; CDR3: CASSLAGAFF; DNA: TGTGCCAGCAGTTTAGCGGGCGCTTTCTTT
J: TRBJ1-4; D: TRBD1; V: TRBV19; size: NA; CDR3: CASSRGTANEKLFF; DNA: TGTGCCAGTAGTCGAGGGACAGCTAATGAAAAACTGTTTTTT
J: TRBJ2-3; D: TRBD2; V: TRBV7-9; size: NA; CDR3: CASSPLAGEGTDTQYF; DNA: TGTGCCAGCAGCCCCCTAGCGGGAGAGGGCACAGATACGCAGTATTTT
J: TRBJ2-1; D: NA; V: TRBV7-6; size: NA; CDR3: CASSHPAGNEQFF; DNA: TGTGCCAGCAGCCACCCTGCGGGCAATGAGCAGTTCTTC
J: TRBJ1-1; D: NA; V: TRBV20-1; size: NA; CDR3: CSAVYWTEAFF; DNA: TGCAGTGCTGTTTACTGGACTGAAGCTTTCTTT
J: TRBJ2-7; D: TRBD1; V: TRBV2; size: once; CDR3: CASSADRGPSYEQYF; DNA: TGTGCCAGCAGTGCTGACAGGGGGCCCTCCTACGAGCAGTACTTC
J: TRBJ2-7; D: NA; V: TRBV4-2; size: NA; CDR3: CASSQDWSGGDYEQYF; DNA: TGTGCCAGCAGCCAAGATTGGTCCGGCGGGGACTACGAGCAGTACTTC
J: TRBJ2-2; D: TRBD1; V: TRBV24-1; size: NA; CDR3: CATSVDRGNAGELFF; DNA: TGTGCCACCAGTGTGGACAGGGGGAATGCCGGGGAGCTGTTTTTT
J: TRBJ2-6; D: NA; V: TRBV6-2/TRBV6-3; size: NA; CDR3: CASSGQLSGANVLTF; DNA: TGTGCCAGCAGTGGACAACTCTCTGGGGCCAACGTCCTGACTTTC
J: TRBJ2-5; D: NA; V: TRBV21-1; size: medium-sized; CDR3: CARVAGWDQETQYF; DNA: TGTGCCAGGGTGGCAGGGTGGGACCAAGAGACCCAGTACTTC